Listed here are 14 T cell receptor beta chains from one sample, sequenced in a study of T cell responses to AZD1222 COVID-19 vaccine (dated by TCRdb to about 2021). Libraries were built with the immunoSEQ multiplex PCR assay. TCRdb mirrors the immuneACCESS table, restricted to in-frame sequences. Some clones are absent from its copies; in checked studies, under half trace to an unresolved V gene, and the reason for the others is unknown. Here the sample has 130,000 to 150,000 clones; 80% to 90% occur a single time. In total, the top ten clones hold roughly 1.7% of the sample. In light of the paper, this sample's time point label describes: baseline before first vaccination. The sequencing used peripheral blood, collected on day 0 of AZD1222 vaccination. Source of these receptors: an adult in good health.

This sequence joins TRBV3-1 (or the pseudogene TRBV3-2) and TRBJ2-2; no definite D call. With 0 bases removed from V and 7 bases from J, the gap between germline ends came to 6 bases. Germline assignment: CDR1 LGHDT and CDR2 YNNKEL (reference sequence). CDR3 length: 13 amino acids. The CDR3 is CASSQELGGELFF. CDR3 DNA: TGTGCCAGCAGCCAAGAACTGGGCGGGGAGCTGTTTTTT.

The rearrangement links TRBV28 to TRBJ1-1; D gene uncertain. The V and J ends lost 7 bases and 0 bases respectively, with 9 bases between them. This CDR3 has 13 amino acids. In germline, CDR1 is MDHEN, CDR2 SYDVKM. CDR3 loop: CASTWGMNTEAFF. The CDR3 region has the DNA TGTGCCAGCACCTGGGGTATGAACACTGAAGCTTTCTTT.

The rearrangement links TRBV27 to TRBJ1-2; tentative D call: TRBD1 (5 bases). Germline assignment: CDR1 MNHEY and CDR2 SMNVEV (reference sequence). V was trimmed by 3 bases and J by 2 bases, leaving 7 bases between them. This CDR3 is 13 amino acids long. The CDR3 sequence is CASSFKGNYGYTF. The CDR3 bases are TGTGCCAGCAGTTTTAAGGGGAACTATGGCTACACCTTC.

The CDR3: CASSPRDFFITEAFF. As DNA, the CDR3 is TGTGCCAGCAGCCCCCGGGACTTCTTCATCACTGAAGCTTTCTTT. This rearrangement joins TRBV9 to TRBJ1-1; D might be TRBD1 (5 bases). The CDR3 has 15 residues. Deletions cut 4 bases from V and 4 bases from J, with 17 bases between. Germline CDR1 is SGDLS and CDR2 is YYNGEE.

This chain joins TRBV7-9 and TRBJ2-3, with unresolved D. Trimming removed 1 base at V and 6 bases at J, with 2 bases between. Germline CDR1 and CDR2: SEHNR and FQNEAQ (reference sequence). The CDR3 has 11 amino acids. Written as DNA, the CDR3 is TGTGCCAGCAGCTTAGAGGATACGCAGTATTTT. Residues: CASSLEDTQYF.

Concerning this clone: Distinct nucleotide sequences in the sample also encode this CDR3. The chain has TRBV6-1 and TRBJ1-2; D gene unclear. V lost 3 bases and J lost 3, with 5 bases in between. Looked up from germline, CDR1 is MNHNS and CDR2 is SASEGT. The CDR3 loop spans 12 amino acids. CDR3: CASSEGYYGYTF. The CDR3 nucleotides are TGTGCCAGCAGTGAGGGATACTATGGCTACACCTTC.

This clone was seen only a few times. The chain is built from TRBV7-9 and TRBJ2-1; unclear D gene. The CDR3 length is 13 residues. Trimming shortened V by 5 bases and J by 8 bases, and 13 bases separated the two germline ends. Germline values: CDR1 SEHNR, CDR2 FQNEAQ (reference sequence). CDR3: CASSPAATDEQFF. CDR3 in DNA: TGTGCCAGCAGCCCGGCCGCGACGGATGAGCAGTTCTTC.

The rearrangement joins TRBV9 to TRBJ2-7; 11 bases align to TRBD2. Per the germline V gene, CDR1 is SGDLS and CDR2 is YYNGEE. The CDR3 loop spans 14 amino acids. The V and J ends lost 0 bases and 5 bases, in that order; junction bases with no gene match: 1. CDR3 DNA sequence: TGTGCCAGCAGCGTAGAACTAGCGGGAGACGAGCAGTACTTC. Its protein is CASSVELAGDEQYF. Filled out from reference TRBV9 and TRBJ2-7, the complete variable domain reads DSGVTQTPKHLITATGQRVTLRCSPRSGDLSVYWYQQSLDQGLQFLIQYYNGEERAKGNILERFSAQQFPDLHSELNLSSLELGDSALYFCASSVELAGDEQYFGPGTRLTVT.

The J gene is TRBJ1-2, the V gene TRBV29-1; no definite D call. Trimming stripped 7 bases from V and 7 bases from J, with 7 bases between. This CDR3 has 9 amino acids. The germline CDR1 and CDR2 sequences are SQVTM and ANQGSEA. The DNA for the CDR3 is TGCAGCGAAGGAGGTGGCTACACCTTC. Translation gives CSEGGGYTF.

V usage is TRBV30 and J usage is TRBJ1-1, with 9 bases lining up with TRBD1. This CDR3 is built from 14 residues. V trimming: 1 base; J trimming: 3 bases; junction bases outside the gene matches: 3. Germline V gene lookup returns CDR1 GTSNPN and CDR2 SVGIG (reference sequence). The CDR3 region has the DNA TGTGCCTGGAGTGGGGGGACAGGGCACACTGAAGCTTTCTTT. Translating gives CAWSGGTGHTEAFF.

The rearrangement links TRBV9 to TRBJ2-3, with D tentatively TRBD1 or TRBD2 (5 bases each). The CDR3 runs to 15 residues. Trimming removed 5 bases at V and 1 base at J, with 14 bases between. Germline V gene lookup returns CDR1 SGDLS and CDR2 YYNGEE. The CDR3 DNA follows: TGTGCCAGCAGGGGAATGATGGGGGGCACAGATACGCAGTATTTT. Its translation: CASRGMMGGTDTQYF.

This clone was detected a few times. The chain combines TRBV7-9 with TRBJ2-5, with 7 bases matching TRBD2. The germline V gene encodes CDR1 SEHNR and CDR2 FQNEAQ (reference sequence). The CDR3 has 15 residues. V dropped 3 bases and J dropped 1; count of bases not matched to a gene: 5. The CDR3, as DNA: TGTGCCAGCAGCTTCCGCGGGGGAATCCAAGAGACCCAGTACTTC. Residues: CASSFRGGIQETQYF.

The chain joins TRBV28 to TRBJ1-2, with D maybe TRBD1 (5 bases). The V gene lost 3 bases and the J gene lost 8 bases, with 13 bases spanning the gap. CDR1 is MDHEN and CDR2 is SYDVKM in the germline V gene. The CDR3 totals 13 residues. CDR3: CASSFRDSRGYTF. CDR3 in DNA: TGTGCCAGCAGTTTCAGGGACTCTCGGGGCTACACCTTC.

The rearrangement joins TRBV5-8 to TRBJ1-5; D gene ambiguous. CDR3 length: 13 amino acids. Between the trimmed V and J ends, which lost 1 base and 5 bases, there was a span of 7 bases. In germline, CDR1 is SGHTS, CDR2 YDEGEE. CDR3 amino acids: CASSLMGYQPQHF. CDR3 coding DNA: TGTGCCAGCAGCTTGATGGGCTATCAGCCCCAGCATTTT.